The entry that follows covers one T cell receptor beta chain sequence. Its antigen is as yet unknown. The CDR3 spans 13 residues. Germline V lookup: CDR1 GTSNPN, CDR2 SVGIG (reference sequence). Trimming took 3 bases from V and 0 from J, leaving 6 bases between them. cDNA synthesis used the whole RNA isolate, giving expressed TCRB sequences. This table comes from immunoSEQ multiplex PCR, and its TCRdb copy is limited to in-frame clones, with some not included. The sample has under 450,000 clones; about 15% are singletons. This record comes from a study of beta chain features in type 1 diabetes. On the study more broadly: On cell yields, gender and age, patients and healthy donors were similar. Broader study findings: More deletions and fewer insertions at VDJ junctions were found in patients with type 1 diabetes. Across patients, naive, central memory and Treg TCRB repertoires exhibited apparently greater similarity than was observed across healthy donors.

This sequence was found in a woman aged 18-29 years in good health. V is TRBV30 and J is TRBJ1-3; D is uncertain. The sequenced material came from naive CD4+ T cells from blood. Written as DNA, the CDR3 is TGTGCCTGGAGGTCTAGCTCTGGAAACACCATATATTTT. Residues: CAWRSSSGNTIYF. The full variable domain, completed using reference TRBV30 and TRBJ1-3, is SQTIHQWPATLVQPVGSPLSLECTVEGTSNPNLYWYRQAAGRGLQLLFYSVGIGQISSEVPQNLSASRPQDRQFILSSKKLLLSDSGFYLCAWRSSSGNTIYFGEGSWLTVV.